The 8 T cell receptor beta chains in this list originate from one sample, sequenced in a study of beta chain features in type 1 diabetes. Of the isolated RNA, all was reverse transcribed, and so the sequenced material was expressed TCRB transcripts. This table comes from immunoSEQ multiplex PCR, and its TCRdb copy is limited to in-frame clones, with some not included. Of 130,000 or so clones listed, roughly 10% are singletons. The sequenced sample consisted of central memory CD4+ T cells from blood. These receptors were taken from a woman aged 40 to 49 in good health.

This clone occurred a few times. The CDR3 DNA reads as TGTGCCATTTCAACGGGGACAGACACCGGGGAGCTGTTTTTT. It codes for CAISTGTDTGELFF. V usage is TRBV10-3 and J usage is TRBJ2-2, with 7 bases identical to TRBD1. The CDR3 consists of 14 residues. The junction had 7 bases not matched to a gene; V was cut back by 9 bases and J by 3 bases. In germline, CDR1 is ENHRY, CDR2 SYGVKD.

Ten or more counts support this clone. J is TRBJ2-3 and V is TRBV2; D possibly corresponds to TRBD1 (5 bases). Looked up from germline, CDR1 is SNHLY and CDR2 is FYNNEI. The CDR3 consists of 12 residues. With 6 bases removed from V and 3 bases from J, the gap between germline ends came to 7 bases. The CDR3 sequence is CASRPGTDTQYF. The CDR3 DNA follows: TGTGCCAGCAGGCCAGGGACAGATACGCAGTATTTT.

This clone has a handful of counts. V and J are TRBV4-1 and TRBJ1-2, with TRBD1 identical over 11 bases. The germline V gene has CDR1 MGHRA and CDR2 YSYEKL. Trimming cost V 1 base and J 4 bases; bases outside gene matches: 5. The CDR3 runs 16 residues. The CDR3 loop is CASSQGWTGGLYGYTF. DNA of the CDR3: TGCGCCAGCAGCCAAGGCTGGACAGGGGGCCTCTATGGCTACACCTTC.

This clone was detected only a few times. This chain joins TRBV6-5 and TRBJ2-7; 8 bases are a match to TRBD1. CDR1 is MNHEY, CDR2 SVGAGI, per germline. The CDR3 runs to 16 residues. Unmatched junction bases numbered 8, after V lost 4 bases and J lost 0 bases. The CDR3 reads CASSLRPTGGSYEQYF. DNA of the CDR3: TGTGCCAGCAGTTTGCGACCCACAGGGGGCTCCTACGAGCAGTACTTC.

This chain connects TRBV14 to TRBJ2-5; 7 nucleotides align to TRBD2. Germline V CDR1 and CDR2: SGHDN, FVKESK. V lost 1 base, J lost 5 bases, and 7 bases stayed unmatched. The CDR3 loop spans 15 amino acids. The CDR3 sequence: CASSQVLGGSETQYF. The DNA for the CDR3 is TGTGCCAGCAGCCAAGTGCTCGGGGGGTCGGAGACCCAGTACTTC.

This clone was seen ten or more times. V is TRBV7-2 and J is TRBJ2-7; TRBD2 agrees at 7 bases. The J segment lost 0 bases and the V segment lost 4 bases, leaving 3 bases of the junction unmatched. This CDR3 contains 14 residues. CDR1 SGHTA and CDR2 FQGNSA come from the germline V gene. The chain's CDR3 is CASSSGGTSYEQYF. CDR3 in DNA: TGTGCCAGCAGCTCCGGGGGGACCTCCTACGAGCAGTACTTC.

J is TRBJ1-5 and V is TRBV7-2; D is uncertain. The CDR3 extends over 14 amino acids. Trimming left V 5 bases short and J 4 bases short, with 12 bases between. Germline V CDR1 and CDR2: SGHTA, FQGNSA. The CDR3 DNA follows: TGTGCCAGCAGCCTACCGCTGATAAATCAGCCCCAGCATTTT. As protein: CASSLPLINQPQHF.

In this sample, this clone turned up a few times. The chain uses TRBV7-2 and TRBJ1-5; TRBD1 agrees at 8 bases. The CDR3 has 15 amino acids. Germline trimming cut 1 base from V and 7 bases from J; bases unmatched to any gene: 6. Germline V gene sequence: CDR1 SGHTA, CDR2 FQGNSA. The CDR3 DNA sequence: TGTGCCAGCAGCTTAGTGGGACAGGCGGGGCAGCCCCAGCATTTT. This sequence encodes CASSLVGQAGQPQHF.